These 26 T cell receptor beta chains were all obtained from the same sample, sequenced in a study of CD8+ T cells in alopecia areata. As for treatment: oral pan-JAK inhibitor, 5-10 mg twice daily. RNA was extracted and reverse transcribed into cDNA as the sequencing template. Profiling relied on immunoSEQ multiplex PCR, and the TCRdb table lists in-frame clones only, not all of them. The sample includes 150,000 to 200,000 clones, just over 65% seen only once; the top ten take approximately 0.9%. Sequencing was performed on CD4+ T cells sorted from blood, taken at week 4, from a patient treated with tofacitinib. The receptor source for this set is a human donor with alopecia areata.

The chain recombines TRBV5-1 with TRBJ2-3; perhaps TRBD1 as D (6 bases). V was shortened by 4 bases and J by 0 bases, with 12 bases between the two germline ends. Germline V lookup: CDR1 SGHRS, CDR2 YFSETQ. CDR3 length: 15 residues. CDR3 coding DNA: TGCGCCAGCAGCCCGGGACAAATAAGCACAGATACGCAGTATTTT. Residues: CASSPGQISTDTQYF.

This chain joins TRBV29-1 and TRBJ2-3; D unclear. The V gene's germline CDR1 is SQVTM and CDR2 ANQGSEA. Deletions cut 3 bases from V and 6 bases from J, with 7 bases between. The CDR3 consists of 11 residues. The CDR3 region has the DNA TGCAGCGTTGACACCGGGGATACGCAGTATTTT. Its translation: CSVDTGDTQYF.

This clone was recorded a few times. The CDR3 DNA sequence: TGCAGCGTCCGGACAGGGCTGCAAGAGACCCAGTACTTC. It yields the protein CSVRTGLQETQYF. V and J are TRBV29-1 and TRBJ2-5; 8 bases map to TRBD1. The CDR3 is made up of 13 amino acids. Germline CDR1 SQVTM, CDR2 ANQGSEA. The V gene end was trimmed by 6 bases and the J gene end by 2 bases; junction bases not matched to a gene: 5. Supplemented by reference TRBV29-1 and TRBJ2-5, the full variable domain reads SAVISQKPSRDICQRGTSLTIQCQVDSQVTMMFWYRQQPGQSLTLIATANQGSEATYESGFVIDKFPISRPNLTFSTLTVSNMSPEDSSIYLCSVRTGLQETQYFGPGTRLLVL.

The V call is TRBV19, the J call TRBJ1-1; 8 nucleotides align to TRBD1. This CDR3 is built from 13 residues. With V trimmed by 3 bases and J by 5 bases, 2 bases remained unmatched. Germline CDR1 LNHDA, CDR2 SQIVND (reference sequence). This chain's CDR3 is CASSIRGRTEAFF. The CDR3 region has the DNA TGTGCCAGTAGTATCAGGGGGCGGACTGAAGCTTTCTTT.

The CDR3 sequence: CAWSGWGDQETQYF. The CDR3 DNA sequence: TGTGCCTGGAGTGGGTGGGGCGACCAAGAGACCCAGTACTTC. The V gene is TRBV30, the J gene TRBJ2-5, with D possibly being TRBD1 (5 bases). V gave up 1 base and J gave up 0 bases, with 9 bases separating them. CDR1 is GTSNPN, CDR2 SVGIG, per germline (reference sequence). There are 14 residues in the CDR3. Full variable domain (remainder filled in from reference TRBV30 and TRBJ2-5): SQTIHQWPATLVQPVGSPLSLECTVEGTSNPNLYWYRQAAGRGLQLLFYSVGIGQISSEVPQNLSASRPQDRQFILSSKKLLLSDSGFYLCAWSGWGDQETQYFGPGTRLLVL.

The rearrangement links TRBV30 to TRBJ1-6; D may be TRBD1 (6 bases). CDR3 length equals 14 residues. Germline CDR1 is GTSNPN and CDR2 is SVGIG (reference sequence). The V end lost 4 bases, the J end lost 11 bases, and 18 bases lay between the germline ends. The CDR3 reads CAWMTGNMVTPLHF. CDR3 DNA: TGTGCCTGGATGACAGGCAACATGGTGACACCCCTCCACTTT.

This rearrangement joins TRBV9 to TRBJ2-7, with unresolved D. The CDR3 consists of 12 residues. V was clipped by 0 bases and J by 6 bases, with 7 bases between them. CDR1 is SGDLS and CDR2 is YYNGEE in the germline V gene. The CDR3 DNA follows: TGTGCCAGCAGCGTAGAGAACGGCGAGCAGTACTTC. It encodes CASSVENGEQYF.

This chain connects TRBV9 to TRBJ2-5; maybe TRBD2 (7 bases). CDR3 size: 16 residues. The germline V and J ends were trimmed by 1 base and 7 bases, with 20 bases remaining between them. The germline gives CDR1 SGDLS, CDR2 YYNGEE. The CDR3 sequence is CASSVTPSGGEGTQYF. The CDR3 DNA reads TGTGCCAGCAGCGTAACGCCCTCGGGGGGCGAGGGGACCCAGTACTTC.

The rearrangement links TRBV6-5 to TRBJ2-7; 7 bases agree with TRBD1. There are 15 residues in the CDR3. The V gene end was trimmed by 5 bases and the J gene end by 4 bases; junction bases not matched to a gene: 11. The germline V gene encodes CDR1 MNHEY and CDR2 SVGAGI. CDR3 nucleotides: TGTGCCAGCAGTCGCGACCGGGACAGACTGTACGAGCAGTACTTC. Translation gives CASSRDRDRLYEQYF.

This clone was recorded only once. The V call is TRBV30, the J call TRBJ2-3; D unresolved. This CDR3 has 14 residues. The V end lost 1 base, the J end lost 2 bases, and 10 bases lay between the germline ends. Germline CDR1 GTSNPN, CDR2 SVGIG (reference sequence). CDR3 DNA sequence: TGTGCCTGGAGTGCCCGGCGCCTCACAGATACGCAGTATTTT. This sequence encodes CAWSARRLTDTQYF.

This chain connects TRBV29-1 to TRBJ2-1, with a possible D match to TRBD1 (6 bases). Germline V gives CDR1 SQVTM, CDR2 ANQGSEA. V lost 7 bases and J 2 bases, leaving 12 bases between the germline ends. The CDR3 extends over 13 amino acids. This CDR3 is CSAVRDTYNEQFF. DNA for the CDR3: TGCAGCGCTGTCCGGGACACCTACAATGAGCAGTTCTTC.

In DNA, the CDR3 is TGCGCCAGCAGGGGGGACATCCTCGTCCTTCACATTCAGTACTTC. The encoded protein is CASRGDILVLHIQYF. The chain combines TRBV23-1 with TRBJ2-4, with D possibly matching TRBD1 (6 bases). TRBV23-1 is recorded as an ORF, its role being uncertain. V dropped 6 bases and J dropped 8 bases, with 20 bases sitting between them. The CDR3 covers 15 residues.

This clone was seen once. Different DNA sequences within this sample yield the same CDR3. V usage is TRBV5-4 and J usage is TRBJ2-3, with D uncertain. Germline-derived CDR1 and CDR2 are SGHNT and YYREEE (reference sequence). V was clipped by 4 bases and J by 0 bases, with 3 bases between them. The CDR3 is made up of 12 amino acids. The CDR3 sequence: CASSRSTDTQYF. The CDR3 coding sequence is TGTGCCAGCAGCCGCAGCACAGATACGCAGTATTTT.

The V and J genes are TRBV27 and TRBJ1-2; D not resolved. This CDR3 has 13 amino acids. The V gene lost 3 bases and the J gene lost 0 bases, with 5 bases spanning the gap. Germline loops: CDR1 MNHEY, CDR2 SMNVEV (reference sequence). CDR3 sequence: CASSFSANYGYTF. As DNA, the CDR3 is TGTGCCAGCAGTTTCTCTGCTAACTATGGCTACACCTTC.

This clone was seen just once. V and J are TRBV4-2 and TRBJ2-5; D gene ambiguous. The CDR3 covers 16 residues. Germline lookup yields CDR1 LGHNA and CDR2 YNFKEQ. V was trimmed by 1 base and J by 1 base, leaving 13 bases between them. The chain's CDR3 is CASSQGSQLTQETQYF. CDR3 nucleotides: TGTGCCAGCAGCCAAGGTAGCCAGTTAACCCAAGAGACCCAGTACTTC.

This chain uses TRBV30 with TRBJ2-5; no clear D. V lost 0 bases to trimming and J lost 4 bases, with 3 bases between them. This CDR3 has 11 amino acids. Germline-derived CDR1 and CDR2 are GTSNPN and SVGIG (reference sequence). CDR3 coding DNA: TGTGCCTGGAGTGTTGTAGAGACCCAGTACTTC. Translated, it gives CAWSVVETQYF.

The rearrangement joins TRBV4-1 to TRBJ1-6; no clear D gene. The ends were cut back, 1 base at V and 6 bases at J, with 7 bases in the middle. Germline V gene lookup returns CDR1 MGHRA and CDR2 YSYEKL. This CDR3 has 14 amino acids. The CDR3 nucleotides read TGCGCCAGCAGCCAAGCTCGGCGTAATTCACCCCTCCACTTT. The encoded protein is CASSQARRNSPLHF.

The chain uses TRBV18 and TRBJ2-7, with D perhaps matching TRBD1 (6 bases). CDR1 is KGHSH, CDR2 LQKENI, per germline. The V and J ends lost 2 bases and 4 bases respectively, with 15 bases between them. CDR3 length equals 15 residues. The CDR3 loop reads CASSPKLGQHYEQYF. The CDR3 DNA reads as TGTGCCAGCTCACCAAAACTTGGACAGCATTACGAGCAGTACTTC.

V is TRBV7-2 and J is TRBJ2-7, with D tentatively TRBD1 or TRBD2 (6 bases each). Germline lookup yields CDR1 SGHTA and CDR2 FQGNSA. V dropped 5 bases and J dropped 7 bases, with 18 bases sitting between them. The CDR3 length is 14 residues. Here the CDR3 reads CASSPWGAQGEQYF. CDR3 bases: TGTGCCAGCAGCCCATGGGGGGCCCAGGGGGAGCAGTACTTC. Drawing the rest from reference TRBV7-2 and TRBJ2-7, the complete variable domain is GAGVSQSPSNKVTEKGKDVELRCDPISGHTALYWYRQSLGQGLEFLIYFQGNSAPDKSGLPSDRFSAERTGGSVSTLTIQRTQQEDSAVYLCASSPWGAQGEQYFGPGTRLTVT.

The chain has TRBV30 and TRBJ2-3; TRBD1 agrees at 8 bases. Per the germline V gene, CDR1 is GTSNPN and CDR2 is SVGIG (reference sequence). The CDR3 has 14 amino acids. Unmatched junction bases numbered 8, after V lost 3 bases and J lost 6 bases. The CDR3: CAWRRDRFEDTQYF. Written as DNA, the CDR3 is TGTGCCTGGAGAAGGGACAGGTTCGAGGATACGCAGTATTTT. Filled out from reference TRBV30 and TRBJ2-3, the complete variable domain reads SQTIHQWPATLVQPVGSPLSLECTVEGTSNPNLYWYRQAAGRGLQLLFYSVGIGQISSEVPQNLSASRPQDRQFILSSKKLLLSDSGFYLCAWRRDRFEDTQYFGPGTRLTVL.

This clone was counted only a few times. The rearrangement links TRBV14 to TRBJ1-5, with unresolved D. Looked up from germline, CDR1 is SGHDN and CDR2 is FVKESK. The V end was cut by 4 bases, the J end by 4 bases, with 8 bases between. This CDR3 contains 13 residues. The CDR3 here is CASSRHRNQPQHF. As DNA, the CDR3 is TGTGCCAGCAGCCGTCACCGTAATCAGCCCCAGCATTTT.

This clone was seen at least ten times. This sequence joins TRBV7-2 and TRBJ1-3; 9 bases are a match to TRBD1. The CDR3 has 16 residues. Germline trimming cut 4 bases from V and 2 bases from J; bases unmatched to any gene: 6. Germline lookup yields CDR1 SGHTA and CDR2 FQGNSA. CDR3 amino acids: CASSSHRGLAGNTIYF. CDR3 nucleotide sequence: TGTGCCAGCAGCTCCCACAGGGGGCTGGCTGGAAACACCATATATTTT.

This clone appeared a single time. The chain combines TRBV15 with TRBJ2-7, with D perhaps matching TRBD1 or TRBD2 (5 bases each). V was cut by 3 bases and J by 6 bases, with 15 bases left in between. Germline V lookup: CDR1 LNHNV, CDR2 YYDKDF (reference sequence). The CDR3 loop spans 14 amino acids. The CDR3 region is CATSRRGWEGEQYF. CDR3 in DNA: TGTGCCACCAGCAGGAGGGGTTGGGAAGGCGAGCAGTACTTC.

The chain combines TRBV27 with TRBJ1-2; TRBD1 matches at 7 bases. V lost 8 bases and J lost 2; bases outside the gene matches: 2. CDR3 length: 12 residues. Germline V gene data show CDR1 as MNHEY and CDR2 as SMNVEV (reference sequence). In nucleotides, the CDR3 is TGTGCCAGCTCGACAGGGAACTATGGCTACACCTTC. This gives the protein CASSTGNYGYTF.

The gene calls are TRBV30 and TRBJ2-2; no clear D. The V and J ends lost 1 base and 3 bases respectively, with 3 bases between them. CDR1 and CDR2 from the germline V gene are GTSNPN and SVGIG (reference sequence). The CDR3 runs to 12 residues. CDR3 loop: CAWSGDTGELFF. In DNA, the CDR3 is TGTGCCTGGAGTGGGGACACCGGGGAGCTGTTTTTT.

The rearrangement uses TRBV7-9 and TRBJ2-1, with a tentative D call TRBD2 (6 bases). Per the germline V gene, CDR1 is SEHNR and CDR2 is FQNEAQ (reference sequence). The CDR3 sequence is 16 residues long. V was clipped by 5 bases and J by 7 bases, with 21 bases between them. In DNA form, the CDR3 reads TGTGCCAGCAGCACAGCCGGGACGGGGAGGTCGAATGAGCAGTTCTTC. Protein sequence: CASSTAGTGRSNEQFF.